These T cell receptor beta chains were read from a single sample in a study of T cells in Graves' hyperthyroidism and ophthalmopathy. TCRdb redid the calling of the multiplex PCR reads with MiXCR, one entry per CDR3 protein. The sample holds 700,000 or so distinct CDR3 sequences, roughly 15% seen once. Sequencing was done on a sample of blood. Receptors originate from a woman between 45 and 60 years old with Graves' ophthalmopathy. CDR3s include the opening cysteine and the closing phenylalanine or tryptophan.

v_call,j_call,cdr3_aa
TRBV19,TRBJ2-1,CASRGLAGYNEQFF
TRBV28,TRBJ1-3,CASSFRQLSGNTIYF
TRBV28,TRBJ2-7,CASSFTKHEQYF
TRBV12-3/TRBV12-4,TRBJ2-1,CASSQGLAGYHEQFF
TRBV28,TRBJ1-1,CASSLSSLVTEAFF
TRBV11-2,TRBJ2-3,CASSADRDTQYF
TRBV11-2,TRBJ2-1,CASRKAGGPVEQFF
TRBV6-2/TRBV6-3,TRBJ2-5,CASRIMKTQYF
TRBV11-2,TRBJ2-7,CASSLDVRREEIYEQYF
TRBV5-4,TRBJ2-7,CASSLYWGETDEQYF
TRBV14,TRBJ1-4,CASSQDKGTNEKLFF
TRBV12-3/TRBV12-4,TRBJ2-2,CASNLGGHNGELFF
TRBV10-3,TRBJ2-1,CAILPGERSEQFF
TRBV28,TRBJ1-6,CASSLATGGGSPLHF
TRBV19,TRBJ2-7,CASSSPGFSYEQYF
TRBV27,TRBJ2-1,CASSFGQHNEQFF
TRBV28,TRBJ2-7,CASSLSRTIIAGDTFEQYF
TRBV5-1,TRBJ2-1,CASSPGTSGRAGSEQFF
TRBV7-3,TRBJ1-1,CASSWTGGKGTEAFF
TRBV6-1,TRBJ2-7,CASSSLAGQGEQYF
TRBV14,TRBJ1-1,CASSHTGSEAFF
TRBV11-2,TRBJ2-1,CASSLGVGGIGTFNEQFF
TRBV19,TRBJ2-1,CASSIAGSGSYNEQFF
TRBV10-3,TRBJ2-2,CAITGTLNTGELFF
TRBV5-1,TRBJ2-7,CASRTSGRSEQYF
TRBV7-3,NA,CASSLDRVNEQYF
TRBV6-1,TRBJ2-1,CASRSNRRGTYNEQFF
TRBV7-3,TRBJ2-3,CASSLNSGASTDTQYF
TRBV20-1,TRBJ1-1,CSATLYGVEAFF
TRBV13,TRBJ1-2,CASSLETVNYGYTF
TRBV5-6,TRBJ2-6,CASSGPGTGANVLTF
TRBV7-3,TRBJ2-2,CASSLRDRTGELFF
TRBV7-9,TRBJ2-7,CASSSGPNVEQYF
TRBV6-1,TRBJ1-1,CASSYPAGGVNTEAFF
TRBV4-2,TRBJ2-1,CASPRSLGGGDNEQFF
TRBV5-6,TRBJ2-1,CASPQLTETNEQFF
TRBV7-3,TRBJ2-7,CASSVGTGIGEQYF
TRBV7-3,TRBJ2-2,CASSLGDRNTGELFF
TRBV29-1,TRBJ1-4,CSGSITGKLFF
TRBV7-9,TRBJ2-7,CASSSGGLHEQYF
TRBV6-1,TRBJ2-5,CASRKTLETQYF
TRBV30,TRBJ2-7,CAWREGQGSYEQYF
TRBV19,TRBJ2-1,CASSITGTSGSEFF
TRBV20-1,TRBJ1-1,CSANRQGAGTEAFF
TRBV7-2,TRBJ2-5,CASSLDISLSETQYF
TRBV10-3,TRBJ2-7,CAIGPVTSGSYEQYF
TRBV7-2,TRBJ1-4,CASSVAEEKLFF
TRBV20-1,TRBJ2-1,CSARGDQGALSYNEQFF
TRBV18,TRBJ2-1,CASSPRQLYNEQFF
TRBV11-2,TRBJ2-4,CASSESREIQYF
TRBV4-2,TRBJ2-1,CASSQDKGEQFF
TRBV7-2,TRBJ1-3,CASSKQQRTSGNTIYF
TRBV6-2/TRBV6-3,TRBJ2-5,CASSYSPTSGSPLPYF
TRBV20-1,TRBJ2-5,CSARDARDTQETQYF